A single sample is the source of the 10 T cell receptor beta chains below, sequenced in a study of cytomegalovirus exposure and HLA in healthy donors. The PCR ran on 60 Vbeta and 13 Jbeta primers. TCRdb's table, derived via immunoSEQ multiplex PCR, lists solely in-frame clones and lacks some. The sample includes roughly 78,000 clones. Sample: PBMCs. The receptor set was obtained from a man in his forties in good health and CMV-seronegative.

The V and J genes are TRBV5-5 and TRBJ2-7, with D unresolved. From germline, CDR1 is SGHKS and CDR2 YYEKEE (reference sequence). This CDR3 is 13 amino acids long. Trimming pared 1 base from V and 3 bases from J, leaving 8 bases between. In DNA, the CDR3 is TGTGCCAGCAGCTTGTTGCACGGCTACGAGCAGTACTTC. Protein product: CASSLLHGYEQYF.

The chain couples TRBV11-2 to TRBJ2-7, with D uncertain. Germline V CDR1 and CDR2: SGHAT, FQNNGV. Trimming took off 3 bases at V and 4 bases at J, with 13 bases between the two ends. The CDR3 length is 14 residues. The CDR3 is CASSFQDRQYEQYF. The CDR3 DNA reads TGTGCCAGCAGCTTCCAGGATCGGCAGTACGAGCAGTACTTC.

The rearrangement links TRBV5-1 to TRBJ2-5; 12 bases line up with TRBD2. Germline V gene data show CDR1 as SGHRS and CDR2 as YFSETQ. Losses at the gene ends were 4 bases for V and 2 bases for J; bases not matched to a gene: 6. CDR3 length: 16 amino acids. The CDR3: CASSDRTSGVQETQYF. The DNA of the CDR3 is TGCGCCAGCAGCGACCGGACTAGCGGGGTACAAGAGACCCAGTACTTC.

The gene calls are TRBV7-9 and TRBJ2-2, with D possibly matching TRBD2 (5 bases). Between the trimmed V and J ends, which lost 7 bases and 13 bases, there was a span of 22 bases. The CDR3 sequence is 14 residues long. The V gene's germline CDR1 is SEHNR and CDR2 FQNEAQ (reference sequence). The CDR3 DNA is TGTGCCAGCACCTATGGAGGACCCCTAACAAGGCTGTTTTTT. The encoded protein is CASTYGGPLTRLFF.

The gene calls are TRBV25-1 and TRBJ2-1; 8 nucleotides agree with TRBD1. CDR3 length: 17 amino acids. Germline V gene lookup returns CDR1 MGHDK and CDR2 SYGVNS. Trimming took 1 base from V and 2 from J; bases not matched to a gene: 7. The CDR3, as DNA: TGTGCCAGCAGTGAATCGAGGACAGGGTCGGCCTACAATGAGCAGTTCTTC. Protein sequence: CASSESRTGSAYNEQFF.

The rearrangement joins TRBV30 to TRBJ1-4; 7 nucleotides line up with TRBD1. The germline V gene encodes CDR1 GTSNPN and CDR2 SVGIG (reference sequence). This CDR3 comprises 15 residues. V lost 1 base and J lost 4; bases outside the gene matches: 6. CDR3 protein: CAWSAMTGINEKLFF. CDR3 DNA sequence: TGTGCCTGGAGTGCTATGACAGGGATTAATGAAAAACTGTTTTTT.

The V gene is TRBV18, the J gene TRBJ1-4; no definite D call. The CDR3 extends over 14 amino acids. The V gene's germline CDR1 is KGHSH and CDR2 LQKENI. Trimming cost V 3 bases and J 0 bases, with 5 bases left between them. The CDR3 protein is CASSPGATNEKLFF. Here the CDR3 DNA reads TGTGCCAGCTCACCGGGAGCAACTAATGAAAAACTGTTTTTT.

The rearrangement joins TRBV18 to TRBJ2-7; weak D call: TRBD1 (6 bases). The CDR3 contains 14 residues. With 3 bases removed from V and 0 bases from J, the gap between germline ends came to 9 bases. Per germline, CDR1 KGHSH and CDR2 LQKENI. The CDR3 DNA reads as TGTGCCAGCTCACCCAGGGGCCCCTCCTACGAGCAGTACTTC. Amino acids: CASSPRGPSYEQYF.

The rearrangement joins TRBV2 to TRBJ2-3; 7 bases fit TRBD2. The CDR3 is 15 amino acids. J lost 1 base, V lost 6 bases, and 7 bases had no gene match. CDR1 SNHLY and CDR2 FYNNEI come from the germline V gene. In DNA, the CDR3 is TGTGCCAGCAGGTCGGCGGGGGTTGGCACAGATACGCAGTATTTT. Translating it yields CASRSAGVGTDTQYF.

The J gene is TRBJ1-5, the V gene TRBV7-2; D remains ambiguous. Germline loops: CDR1 SGHTA, CDR2 FQGNSA. The V end lost 1 base, the J end lost 5 bases, and 9 bases lay between the germline ends. The CDR3 sequence is 14 residues long. This CDR3 reads CASSLGGIHQPQHF. The CDR3 nucleotides read TGTGCCAGCAGCTTAGGAGGAATCCATCAGCCCCAGCATTTT.